The clone carrying this T cell receptor beta chain was observed at least ten times. Its specificity is unknown. The data are from a study of T cells in Graves' hyperthyroidism and ophthalmopathy. Study-level background: Specimen type is peripheral blood, collected at initial diagnosis prior to any treatment. Study outcomes and limitations: Ophthalmopathy and stable hyperthyroidism were separated by a 13 V-J model.

This CDR3 has 15 residues. J lost 11 bases, V lost 0 bases, and 10 bases had no gene match. In germline, CDR1 is GTSNPN, CDR2 SVGIG (reference sequence). The CDR3 regions of TCR beta were amplified from RNA transcripts. The TCR CDR3 was amplified in a first-round RT-PCR using the HTBI primer set. TCRdb itself ran the multiplex PCR reads through MiXCR, one entry per CDR3 protein. Here the sample spans about 420,000 distinct CDR3 sequences, about 13% being singletons. Stable Graves' hyperthyroidism meant no ophthalmopathy progression within 18 months. The chain is built from TRBV30 and TRBJ1-1, with 12 positions matching TRBD1. The sequenced sample consisted of blood. The TCR comes from a woman between 18 and 29 years old with Graves' hyperthyroidism. This chain's CDR3 is CAWSVATGTGGVAFF. CDR3 coding DNA: TGTGCCTGGAGTGTGGCCACCGGGACAGGGGGCGTTGCTTTCTTT.